The 12 T cell receptor beta chains below were found in one sample sequenced in a study of beta chain features in type 1 diabetes. The authors reverse transcribed all of the isolated RNA, so sequencing captured expressed TCRB transcripts. The method was immunoSEQ multiplex PCR; TCRdb's version includes in-frame clones alone and lacks a portion of them. The profile shows 350,000 to 450,000 clones, approximately 14% of them singletons. The sample consisted of naive CD4+ T cells from blood. Source of these receptors: a man aged 25-45 years in good health.

This clone was seen only a few times. The rearrangement links TRBV25-1 to TRBJ2-7; no reliable D call. Trimming removed 6 bases at V and 0 bases at J, with 9 bases between. Germline CDR1 MGHDK, CDR2 SYGVNS. The length of the CDR3 is 13 residues. CDR3 sequence: CASRPDGSYEQYV. The CDR3 region has the DNA TGTGCCAGCAGACCGGACGGCTCCTACGAGCAGTACGTC.

This clone was seen a handful of times. The chain employs TRBV5-4 and TRBJ2-5; D is possibly TRBD1 (5 bases). The CDR3 consists of 12 residues. Germline V gene data show CDR1 as SGHNT and CDR2 as YYREEE (reference sequence). The germline V and J ends were trimmed by 4 bases and 5 bases, with 9 bases remaining between them. As DNA, the CDR3 is TGTGCCAGCAGCGGACAATCCGAGACCCAGTACTTC. This gives the protein CASSGQSETQYF.

This clone has only a few counts. The V call is TRBV4-1, the J call TRBJ2-7, with 7 bases that match TRBD1. The germline V gene encodes CDR1 MGHRA and CDR2 YSYEKL. J gave up 0 bases and V 3 bases, and 5 bases lay outside the gene matches. This CDR3 region has 15 residues. The DNA of the CDR3 is TGCGCCAGCAGCCAGGACAGGCGACTCTCCTACGAGCAGTACTTC. Protein sequence: CASSQDRRLSYEQYF.

This chain connects TRBV7-9 to TRBJ2-7; 9 nucleotides agree with TRBD1. CDR1 and CDR2 from the germline V gene are SEHNR and FQNEAQ (reference sequence). The CDR3 loop spans 17 amino acids. After removal of 2 bases from V and 2 bases from J, the junction contained 10 bases not matched to a gene. The DNA of the CDR3 is TGTGCCAGCAGCTTAAAAGGGATCCGGGACAGGGCCTACGAGCAGTACTTC. Its translation: CASSLKGIRDRAYEQYF.

V usage is TRBV7-3 and J usage is TRBJ2-6, with 8 bases lining up with TRBD1. Germline V gene data show CDR1 as SGHTA and CDR2 as FQGTGA. This CDR3 region has 16 residues. With 2 bases clipped from V and 2 bases from J, the junction kept 2 bases outside the gene matches. The chain's CDR3 is CASSLVQGAGANVLTF. The DNA of the CDR3 is TGTGCCAGCAGCTTAGTACAGGGGGCTGGGGCCAACGTCCTGACTTTC.

In its sample, this clone was seen a few times. The chain recombines TRBV14 with TRBJ2-3; tentatively, D is TRBD2 (6 bases). V shed 1 base and J shed 4 bases, with 15 bases lying between them. The CDR3 covers 16 residues. The germline V gene has CDR1 SGHDN and CDR2 FVKESK. The CDR3 DNA reads TGTGCCAGCAGCCAAGGACTAGTGGTTCGGGCAGATACGCAGTATTTT. It codes for CASSQGLVVRADTQYF.

The sample holds a few counts of this clone. The rearrangement uses TRBV7-9 and TRBJ2-3; TRBD2 agrees at 11 bases. Trimming removed 5 bases from V and 0 bases from J; junction bases left unmatched: 4. CDR1 is SEHNR, CDR2 FQNEAQ, per germline (reference sequence). The CDR3 loop spans 16 amino acids. CDR3 amino acids: CASSPASGGSTDTQYF. CDR3 coding DNA: TGTGCCAGCAGCCCAGCTAGCGGGGGGAGCACAGATACGCAGTATTTT.

CDR3 nucleotide sequence: TGCGCCAGCAGCTCCCTGGAGGGATACGAGCAGTACTTC. This sequence encodes CASSSLEGYEQYF. The chain links TRBV5-1 to TRBJ2-7; TRBD2 might be the D (6 bases). Germline assignment: CDR1 SGHRS and CDR2 YFSETQ. The CDR3 contains 13 residues. V was shortened by 3 bases and J by 4 bases, with 11 bases between the two germline ends.

This clone was detected a few times. The chain links TRBV4-1 to TRBJ2-5; 10 nucleotides match TRBD2. Trimming removed 1 base from V and 4 bases from J; junction bases left unmatched: 6. CDR1 is MGHRA, CDR2 YSYEKL, per germline. The CDR3 sequence is 16 residues long. In DNA, the CDR3 is TGCGCCAGCAGCCAAGTAGGCCTAGCGGGGGTAGAGACCCAGTACTTC. Translating it yields CASSQVGLAGVETQYF.

This clone was found a few times. The chain is built from TRBV6-6 and TRBJ2-3; D remains unclear. This CDR3 contains 14 residues. Trimming removed 6 bases from V and 2 bases from J, with 12 bases in between. Germline V gene lookup returns CDR1 MNHNY and CDR2 SVGAGI (reference sequence). The CDR3 nucleotides are TGTGCCAGCAGGAAGGACGGTACCACAGATACGCAGTATTTT. Translation gives CASRKDGTTDTQYF.

This clone was observed a few times. This chain links TRBV30 with TRBJ2-2; D is unresolved. The CDR3 is 14 amino acids. Trimming left V 0 bases short and J 1 base short, with 6 bases between. Germline V lookup: CDR1 GTSNPN, CDR2 SVGIG (reference sequence). CDR3: CAWSVSVNTGELFF. The CDR3 coding sequence is TGTGCCTGGAGTGTATCAGTGAACACCGGGGAGCTGTTTTTT. Supplemented by reference TRBV30 and TRBJ2-2, the full variable domain reads SQTIHQWPATLVQPVGSPLSLECTVEGTSNPNLYWYRQAAGRGLQLLFYSVGIGQISSEVPQNLSASRPQDRQFILSSKKLLLSDSGFYLCAWSVSVNTGELFFGEGSRLTVL.

This clone was recorded a few times. The chain combines TRBV5-1 with TRBJ2-7; D not resolved. The CDR3 covers 14 residues. Trimming shortened V by 4 bases and J by 2 bases, and 13 bases separated the two germline ends. Germline loops: CDR1 SGHRS, CDR2 YFSETQ. CDR3 nucleotides: TGCGCCAGCAGCCTGGGTCCGGACGCCTACGAGCAGTACGTC. This translates into CASSLGPDAYEQYV.